This TCR beta chain was captured in a study of cytomegalovirus exposure and HLA in healthy donors. Study-level points and caveats: Reports indicated that the classifier achieved high specificity and sensitivity in diagnosing cytomegalovirus status. Common viral pathogens were later found to be apparently linked to several of the most significant clusters.

The PCR made use of 60 Vbeta and 13 Jbeta primers. Authors' methods: A later analysis counted around 80 million unique TCR beta chains, around 10 million shared. The assay was immunoSEQ multiplex PCR, and TCRdb's table has in-frame clones only and misses some. The V and J calls and the clone size are those of that table, but D and trimming were determined from the DNA. The table includes over 70,000 clones, 65% to 75% detected once. Trimming stripped 0 bases from V and 4 bases from J, with 9 bases between. The CDR3 spans 14 residues. Germline-derived CDR1 and CDR2 are SGHRS and YFSETQ. To note about this clone: The antigen is unknown.

The sequence derives from a man in his thirties or forties in good health and CMV-seropositive. The sequenced sample was PBMCs. The V call is TRBV5-1, the J call TRBJ2-3; the D gene is possibly TRBD2 (5 bases). In DNA form, the CDR3 reads TGCGCCAGCAGCTTGGCGGGCGGGTCAGATACGCAGTATTTT. Amino acid sequence: CASSLAGGSDTQYF.